The 17 T cell receptor beta chains listed next were all sequenced from one sample in a study of memory CD4+ T cells and cytomegalovirus serostatus (dated by TCRdb to about 2019). The library was produced with the immunoSEQ multiplex PCR assay. TCRdb obtained this table from immuneACCESS and retained in-frame rearrangements with V and J assigned. These tables miss some clones; where compared with another copy, unresolved V genes account for less than half of the shortfall, and the remainder is unexplained. The sample data list 40,000 to 50,000 clones, and around 76% of these were observed just once. The top ten clonotypes cover about 1.2% of the sample. A FACSAria II was used to sort memory CD4+ T cells, defined as single viable CD3+CD4+CD8-CD45RO+ cells. The specimen was memory CD4+ T cells from blood. These receptors came from an adult in good health and CMV-seropositive.

This clone was found once. V and J are TRBV5-4 and TRBJ2-7; D may be TRBD1 (6 bases). The CDR3 totals 13 residues. Per the germline V gene, CDR1 is SGHNT and CDR2 is YYREEE (reference sequence). V lost 6 bases and J lost 1, with 11 bases in between. The CDR3 DNA reads TGTGCCAGCAAACTGGACAGATCCTACGAGCAGTACTTC. The encoded protein is CASKLDRSYEQYF.

Here the CDR3 DNA reads TGTGCCAGCAGCGCAAGGGACGAAGAGGGTGGCTACACCTTC. It codes for CASSARDEEGGYTF. The chain links TRBV9 to TRBJ1-2; D may be TRBD1 (5 bases). Germline V gene lookup returns CDR1 SGDLS and CDR2 YYNGEE. V lost 3 bases and J 7 bases, leaving 16 bases between the germline ends. The CDR3 covers 14 residues.

The V and J genes are TRBV6-5 and TRBJ1-1; D might be TRBD1 (5 bases). V was shortened by 2 bases and J by 1 base, with 5 bases between the two germline ends. Germline lookup yields CDR1 MNHEY and CDR2 SVGAGI. The CDR3 runs 13 residues. CDR3 amino acids: CASSYGTNTEAFF. The CDR3 coding sequence is TGTGCCAGCAGTTACGGGACGAACACTGAAGCTTTCTTT.

This sequence joins TRBV5-1 and TRBJ2-7, with TRBD2 matching over 11 bases. There are 14 residues in the CDR3. After removal of 0 bases from V and 6 bases from J, the junction contained 2 bases not matched to a gene. CDR1 and CDR2 (germline): SGHRS, YFSETQ. The CDR3 DNA follows: TGCGCCAGCAGCTTGGCGGGGACTAGCGGCGAGCAGTACTTC. Protein product: CASSLAGTSGEQYF. Full variable domain (missing parts from reference TRBV5-1 and TRBJ2-7): KAGVTQTPRYLIKTRGQQVTLSCSPISGHRSVSWYQQTPGQGLQFLFEYFSETQRNKGNFPGRFSGRQFSNSRSEMNVSTLELGDSALYLCASSLAGTSGEQYFGPGTRLTVT.

V and J are TRBV11-1 and TRBJ2-1; D gene ambiguous. CDR1 and CDR2 (germline): SGHAT, FQDESV (reference sequence). The CDR3 loop spans 13 amino acids. V gave up 6 bases and J gave up 5 bases, with 11 bases separating them. CDR3 sequence (DNA): TGTGCCAGCAGTCGGGTCCTTAACAATGAGCAGTTCTTC. It codes for CASSRVLNNEQFF.

This clone was detected once. The chain recombines TRBV5-1 with TRBJ2-3, with TRBD1 matching 10 bases. J gave up 3 bases and V 3 bases, and 7 bases lay outside the gene matches. CDR3 length: 16 amino acids. Germline V gene lookup returns CDR1 SGHRS and CDR2 YFSETQ. The CDR3 loop reads CASSSVGQGGTDTQYF. CDR3 bases: TGCGCCAGCAGCTCTGTAGGACAGGGGGGAACAGATACGCAGTATTTT.

The chain combines TRBV19 with TRBJ1-2; maybe TRBD1 (5 bases). CDR1 is LNHDA, CDR2 SQIVND, per germline (reference sequence). This CDR3 spans 13 amino acids. V lost 6 bases and J lost 4, with 12 bases in between. DNA for the CDR3: TGTGCCAGTAGCCAGGGTTTGTCCTATGGCTACACCTTC. It codes for CASSQGLSYGYTF.

The rearrangement uses TRBV5-6 and TRBJ2-3; 11 bases are a match to TRBD2. CDR1 is SGHDT, CDR2 YYEEEE, per germline. Trimming cost V 6 bases and J 5 bases; bases outside gene matches: 11. The CDR3 has 16 residues. The CDR3 protein is CASTPLAGGKGDTQYF. CDR3 in DNA: TGTGCCAGCACCCCCCTAGCGGGGGGCAAAGGAGATACGCAGTATTTT. Using reference TRBV5-6 and TRBJ2-3 for the parts outside the CDR3, the full variable domain is DAGVTQSPTHLIKTRGQQVTLRCSPKSGHDTVSWYQQALGQGPQFIFQYYEEEERQRGNFPDRFSGHQFPNYSSELNVNALLLGDSALYLCASTPLAGGKGDTQYFGPGTRLTVL.

This chain links TRBV25-1 with TRBJ2-5, with a weak D call TRBD1 (6 bases). The CDR3 loop spans 14 amino acids. CDR1 and CDR2 (germline): MGHDK, SYGVNS. V was trimmed by 5 bases and J by 6 bases, leaving 16 bases between them. The CDR3 DNA reads TGTGCCAGCAGTCAGGGGACCGGAGGAAAGACCCAGTACTTC. Translating gives CASSQGTGGKTQYF.

This sequence joins TRBV6-1 and TRBJ2-3, with a tentative D call TRBD2 (7 bases). The germline V and J ends were trimmed by 3 bases and 0 bases, with 13 bases remaining between them. The CDR3 contains 16 residues. Germline V gives CDR1 MNHNS, CDR2 SASEGT. The CDR3 region has the DNA TGTGCCAGCAGTGATTGGGGGGGCGAAAGCACAGATACGCAGTATTTT. This sequence encodes CASSDWGGESTDTQYF.

The chain carries TRBV7-9 and TRBJ1-6; no clear D. CDR1 is SEHNR, CDR2 FQNEAQ, per germline (reference sequence). The CDR3 spans 13 residues. Trimming pared 1 base from V and 9 bases from J, leaving 7 bases between. CDR3 nucleotides: TGTGCCAGCAGCTTAGTTCCGTTTTCACCCCTCCACTTT. Residues: CASSLVPFSPLHF.

CDR3 sequence reads: CASSERGNTIYF. Written as DNA, the CDR3 is TGTGCCAGCAGTGAAAGAGGAAACACCATATATTTT. The genes are TRBV25-1 and TRBJ1-3; unclear D gene. Germline V gives CDR1 MGHDK, CDR2 SYGVNS. The CDR3 sequence is 12 residues long. Between the trimmed V and J ends, which lost 2 bases and 4 bases, there was a span of 3 bases.

This clone has just a few counts. The V gene is TRBV5-1, the J gene TRBJ1-4; TRBD1 matches 7 bases. Trimming cost V 1 base and J 0 bases; bases outside gene matches: 3. In germline, CDR1 is SGHRS, CDR2 YFSETQ. The CDR3 extends over 16 amino acids. CDR3 in amino acids: CASSLQGGTTNEKLFF. The CDR3 DNA is TGCGCCAGCAGCTTGCAGGGGGGGACAACTAATGAAAAACTGTTTTTT.

The CDR3 loop reads CASSRTGDEVDGYTF. CDR3 DNA sequence: TGCGCCAGCAGTAGGACAGGGGATGAGGTGGATGGCTACACCTTC. The chain carries TRBV5-1 and TRBJ1-2, with 9 bases identical to TRBD1. The germline V gene has CDR1 SGHRS and CDR2 YFSETQ. This CDR3 is 15 amino acids long. V was pared by 5 bases and J by 6 bases, with 11 bases of the junction left unmatched.

This clone was found a few times. CDR3 protein: CASSLTGANQPQHF. DNA for the CDR3: TGTGCCAGTAGTCTTACAGGGGCTAATCAGCCCCAGCATTTT. V and J are TRBV19 and TRBJ1-5, with 7 positions matching TRBD1. The CDR3 runs to 14 residues. Germline CDR1 LNHDA, CDR2 SQIVND (reference sequence). With V trimmed by 5 bases and J by 4 bases, 5 bases remained unmatched.

The rearrangement links TRBV11-3 to TRBJ2-1, with TRBD2 as a possible D gene (6 bases). The CDR3 has 15 amino acids. Germline assignment: CDR1 SGHNT and CDR2 YENEEA. The V and J ends lost 3 bases and 7 bases respectively, with 16 bases between them. The CDR3 loop is CASSLEGRPENEQFF. Here the CDR3 DNA reads TGTGCCAGCAGCTTGGAGGGACGCCCGGAGAATGAGCAGTTCTTC.

The chain joins TRBV2 to TRBJ2-5; 9 nucleotides line up with TRBD1. V dropped 7 bases and J dropped 3; count of bases not matched to a gene: 6. CDR1 and CDR2 from the germline V gene are SNHLY and FYNNEI. This CDR3 comprises 14 residues. The CDR3 region is CASTHRGREETQYF. CDR3 in DNA: TGTGCCAGCACACACAGGGGGCGGGAAGAGACCCAGTACTTC.